This TCR beta chain was profiled in a study of OX40 agonist ivuxolimab in advanced cancers. Study context: The eligibility criteria allowed prior anti-PD-1, anti-PD-L1 or anti-CTLA-4 therapy, and around 38% had some. Study-wide findings and caveats: The average count of expanded clones was higher among CD8+ T cells than among CD4+.

Using immunoSEQ multiplex PCR, the repertoire was profiled, and TCRdb retains in-frame clones only, with some absent. There are some 45,000 clones in the sample; approximately 84% occur only once, and over 0.35% lies in the top ten. Notes on this clone: Its matching antigen is unknown.

CDR1 GTSNPN and CDR2 SVGIG come from the germline V gene (reference sequence). J lost 2 bases, V lost 8 bases, and 6 bases had no gene match. The CDR3 consists of 13 residues. The specimen comprised CD4+ or CD8+ T cells sorted from blood, sampled in a trial of the OX40 agonist ivuxolimab. V usage is TRBV30 and J usage is TRBJ1-3; 7 bases match TRBD1. The origin of this receptor is an adult with an advanced solid tumor such as melanoma, head and neck, liver or kidney cancer. CDR3 amino acids: CARNGQAGNTIYF. CDR3 in DNA: TGTGCCAGAAACGGACAGGCTGGAAACACCATATATTTT. Based on the CDR3 plus reference TRBV30 and TRBJ1-3, the full variable domain is SQTIHQWPATLVQPVGSPLSLECTVEGTSNPNLYWYRQAAGRGLQLLFYSVGIGQISSEVPQNLSASRPQDRQFILSSKKLLLSDSGFYLCARNGQAGNTIYFGEGSWLTVV.